The 14 T cell receptor beta chains given below trace back to one sample, sequenced in a study of blood T cell repertoires in COVID-19. Generated by immunoSEQ multiplex PCR, the TCRdb table keeps only in-frame clones and is missing some. The sample has fewer than 250,000 clones; around nine tenths are singletons. Sequenced input: peripheral blood. Receptors were obtained from a man aged 25-45 years with acute or convalescent COVID-19.

This chain connects TRBV19 to TRBJ2-3; 8 positions agree with TRBD2. Germline CDR1 reads LNHDA; CDR2 reads SQIVND (reference sequence). The CDR3 sequence is 16 residues long. Unmatched junction bases numbered 4, after V lost 0 bases and J lost 2 bases. The CDR3 coding sequence is TGTGCCAGTAGTATAGAGGCGGGGGGCCTCACAGATACGCAGTATTTT. It encodes CASSIEAGGLTDTQYF.

A word on this clone: One end of the junction is discordant with germline, which a read error may explain. The V call is TRBV29-1, the J call TRBJ2-2; 7 bases are shared with TRBD1. There are 12 residues in the CDR3. Germline CDR1 is SQVTM and CDR2 is ANQGSEA. The CDR3, as DNA: TGCAGCGTAGAAGGGGGCTCCGGGGAGCTGTTTTTT. Its protein is CSVEGGSGELFF.

V usage is TRBV28 and J usage is TRBJ1-2; tentative D call: TRBD1 (5 bases). Germline loops: CDR1 MDHEN, CDR2 SYDVKM. The V end was cut by 2 bases, the J end by 4 bases, with 11 bases between. This CDR3 region has 14 residues. The CDR3 coding sequence is TGTGCCAGCAGTTTAGGGGCGGGAAGCTATGGCTACACCTTC. Its protein is CASSLGAGSYGYTF.

This chain links TRBV15 with TRBJ1-5, with D hard to call. Germline V gene lookup returns CDR1 LNHNV and CDR2 YYDKDF (reference sequence). V was shortened by 4 bases and J by 3 bases, with 16 bases between the two germline ends. The CDR3 sequence is 16 residues long. CDR3 DNA sequence: TGTGCCACCAGCACTCCAGGTAGACCGAACAATCAGCCCCAGCATTTT. Its translation is CATSTPGRPNNQPQHF.

The chain recombines TRBV4-1 with TRBJ2-7; D not certain. From germline, CDR1 is MGHRA and CDR2 YSYEKL. CDR3 length: 12 residues. Trimming left V 3 bases short and J 1 base short, with 4 bases between. The CDR3 region has the DNA TGCGCCAGCAGCCAGACATCCTACGAGCAGTACTTC. It yields the protein CASSQTSYEQYF.

For the CDR3, the DNA is TGTGCCAGTAGTGACAGGGCACCCAATCAGCCCCAGCATTTT. Amino acids: CASSDRAPNQPQHF. The V and J genes are TRBV19 and TRBJ1-5; 7 bases align to TRBD1. The CDR3 length is 14 residues. Per the germline V gene, CDR1 is LNHDA and CDR2 is SQIVND (reference sequence). V was pared by 5 bases and J by 3 bases, with 4 bases of the junction left unmatched.

The J gene is TRBJ1-6, the V gene TRBV20-1, with a weak D call TRBD1 (6 bases). Germline lookup yields CDR1 DFQATT and CDR2 SNEGSKA (reference sequence). The CDR3 is made up of 13 amino acids. The V end lost 3 bases, the J end lost 10 bases, and 13 bases lay between the germline ends. The CDR3 sequence is CSASNEGHSPLHF. CDR3 nucleotide sequence: TGCAGTGCTAGTAATGAGGGACACTCACCCCTCCACTTT.

This clone was detected once. This chain uses TRBV6-1 with TRBJ2-1, with a weak D call TRBD1 (6 bases). V lost 6 bases and J 4 bases, leaving 13 bases between the germline ends. Germline-derived CDR1 and CDR2 are MNHNS and SASEGT. The CDR3 has 14 residues. In nucleotides, the CDR3 is TGTGCCAGCAGGCCTCGGCAGGGGTACAATGAGCAGTTCTTC. Encoded protein: CASRPRQGYNEQFF.

The chain is built from TRBV7-9 and TRBJ2-2; D may be TRBD2 (6 bases). Per germline, CDR1 SEHNR and CDR2 FQNEAQ (reference sequence). This CDR3 comprises 14 residues. Trimming took off 8 bases at V and 7 bases at J, with 17 bases between the two ends. The CDR3 sequence is CASPGLFVGGELFF. DNA of the CDR3: TGTGCCAGCCCAGGACTATTTGTAGGCGGGGAGCTGTTTTTT.

The chain employs TRBV28 and TRBJ1-6, with TRBD1 matching 7 bases. Germline CDR1 MDHEN, CDR2 SYDVKM. Germline trimming cut 5 bases from V and 6 bases from J; bases unmatched to any gene: 10. The CDR3 runs to 16 residues. This CDR3 is CASSRETGSSNSPLHF. The CDR3 DNA reads as TGTGCCAGCAGTCGAGAGACAGGGTCAAGTAATTCACCCCTCCACTTT. The full variable domain, in which reference TRBV28 and TRBJ1-6 provide the parts outside the CDR3, is DVKVTQSSRYLVKRTGEKVFLECVQDMDHENMFWYRQDPGLGLRLIYFSYDVKMKEKGDIPEGYSVSREKKERFSLILESASTNQTSMYLCASSRETGSSNSPLHFGNGTRLTVT.

This chain links TRBV25-1 with TRBJ1-2; TRBD1 matches 7 bases. The germline V gene has CDR1 MGHDK and CDR2 SYGVNS. J gave up 5 bases and V 3 bases, and 9 bases lay outside the gene matches. The length of the CDR3 is 15 residues. In nucleotides, the CDR3 is TGTGCCAGCAGTGAGGGACAGTGGCCGATTTATGGCTACACCTTC. Translated: CASSEGQWPIYGYTF.

V is TRBV25-1 and J is TRBJ2-3; D not resolved. V lost 3 bases and J 1 base, leaving 14 bases between the germline ends. CDR1 and CDR2 (germline): MGHDK, SYGVNS. The CDR3 runs 16 residues. CDR3 loop: CASSDSYLPGTDTQYF. Here the CDR3 DNA reads TGTGCCAGCAGTGATTCTTACTTGCCGGGCACAGATACGCAGTATTTT. Full variable domain (missing parts from reference TRBV25-1 and TRBJ2-3): EADIYQTPRYLVIGTGKKITLECSQTMGHDKMYWYQQDPGMELHLIHYSYGVNSTEKGDLSSESTVSRIRTEHFPLTLESARPSHTSQYLCASSDSYLPGTDTQYFGPGTRLTVL.

This chain links TRBV2 with TRBJ1-5; 7 nucleotides line up with TRBD1. The germline V gene has CDR1 SNHLY and CDR2 FYNNEI. There are 15 residues in the CDR3. V shed 6 bases and J 6 bases; nucleotides not matched to a gene: 11. The DNA of the CDR3 is TGTGCCAGCAGCTCGAACAGGGGATCAGCTCAGCCCCAGCATTTT. It codes for CASSSNRGSAQPQHF.

The chain joins TRBV6-5 to TRBJ1-3, with D perhaps matching TRBD1 (6 bases). The length of the CDR3 is 14 residues. V lost 4 bases, J lost 1 base, and 8 bases lay in between. Germline V gene sequence: CDR1 MNHEY, CDR2 SVGAGI. This chain's CDR3 is CASSLDRSGNTIYF. The CDR3 DNA reads as TGTGCCAGCAGTTTAGACAGGTCTGGAAACACCATATATTTT.